These 4 T cell receptor beta chains were sequenced from one sample in a study of blood T cell repertoires in COVID-19 (dated by TCRdb to between 2020 and 2021). Preparation of the library involved the immunoSEQ multiplex PCR assay. The immuneACCESS repertoire file appears here via TCRdb, limited to in-frame rearrangements. These files lack a portion of the clones; in checked studies, under half of the deficit traces to unresolved V genes, and the cause of the others is not known. Recorded for this sample are some 220,000 clones; approximately 86% of them occurred a single time. More than 5.5% of the sample comes from the top ten. Sequencing was carried out using peripheral blood. These receptors all stem from a human donor in a cohort sampled during active COVID-19.

The chain carries TRBV29-1 and TRBJ1-4; possible D gene TRBD1, 5 bases. CDR3 length: 15 amino acids. CDR1 is SQVTM, CDR2 ANQGSEA, per germline. V was cut by 0 bases and J by 8 bases, with 16 bases left in between. For the CDR3, the DNA is TGCAGCGTTGAAGATCCGGCAGGGCGGCGGGAAAAACTGTTTTTT. It codes for CSVEDPAGRREKLFF.

The chain combines TRBV28 with TRBJ2-1; 12 positions match TRBD2. Germline CDR1 is MDHEN and CDR2 is SYDVKM. Trimming cost V 4 bases and J 8 bases; bases outside gene matches: 6. This CDR3 is 15 amino acids long. This CDR3 is CASSSPSGRAYEQFF. In DNA, the CDR3 is TGTGCCAGCAGTTCCCCTAGCGGGAGGGCCTATGAGCAGTTCTTC.

The J gene is TRBJ2-7, the V gene TRBV5-8, with unresolved D. CDR3 length: 13 residues. Germline V gene sequence: CDR1 SGHTS, CDR2 YDEGEE. V was pared by 1 base and J by 0 bases, with 5 bases between. The CDR3 coding sequence is TGTGCCAGCAGCTTGAGTAGCTCCTACGAGCAGTACTTC. As protein: CASSLSSSYEQYF.

On this clone itself: Other DNA variants within this sample encode the same CDR3. The genes are TRBV5-4 and TRBJ2-7; D not certain. V was cut by 1 base and J by 4 bases, with 6 bases left in between. The germline CDR1 and CDR2 sequences are SGHNT and YYREEE (reference sequence). The CDR3 spans 12 residues. The CDR3 nucleotides read TGTGCCAGCAGCTTGCGCGGATACGAGCAGTACTTC. Translating gives CASSLRGYEQYF.